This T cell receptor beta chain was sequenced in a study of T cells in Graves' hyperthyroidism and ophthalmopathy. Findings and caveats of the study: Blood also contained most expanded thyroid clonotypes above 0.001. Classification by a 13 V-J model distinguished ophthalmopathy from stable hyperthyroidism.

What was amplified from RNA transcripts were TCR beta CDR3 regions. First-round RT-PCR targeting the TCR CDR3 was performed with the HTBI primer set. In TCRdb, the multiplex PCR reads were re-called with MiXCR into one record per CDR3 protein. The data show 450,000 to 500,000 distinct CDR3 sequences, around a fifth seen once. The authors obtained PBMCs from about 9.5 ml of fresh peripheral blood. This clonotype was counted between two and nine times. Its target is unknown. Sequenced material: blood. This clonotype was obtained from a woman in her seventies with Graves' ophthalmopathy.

CDR3 bases: TGTGCCAGCAGTTACACCGCCGGACTAGCGGGGGTCTCCTACGAGCAGTACTTC. Translating gives CASSYTAGLAGVSYEQYF. The chain combines TRBV6-1 with TRBJ2-7; 13 positions agree with TRBD2. The CDR3 loop spans 18 amino acids. Germline V lookup: CDR1 MNHNS, CDR2 SASEGT. V gave up 5 bases and J gave up 0 bases; unmatched junction bases: 10.